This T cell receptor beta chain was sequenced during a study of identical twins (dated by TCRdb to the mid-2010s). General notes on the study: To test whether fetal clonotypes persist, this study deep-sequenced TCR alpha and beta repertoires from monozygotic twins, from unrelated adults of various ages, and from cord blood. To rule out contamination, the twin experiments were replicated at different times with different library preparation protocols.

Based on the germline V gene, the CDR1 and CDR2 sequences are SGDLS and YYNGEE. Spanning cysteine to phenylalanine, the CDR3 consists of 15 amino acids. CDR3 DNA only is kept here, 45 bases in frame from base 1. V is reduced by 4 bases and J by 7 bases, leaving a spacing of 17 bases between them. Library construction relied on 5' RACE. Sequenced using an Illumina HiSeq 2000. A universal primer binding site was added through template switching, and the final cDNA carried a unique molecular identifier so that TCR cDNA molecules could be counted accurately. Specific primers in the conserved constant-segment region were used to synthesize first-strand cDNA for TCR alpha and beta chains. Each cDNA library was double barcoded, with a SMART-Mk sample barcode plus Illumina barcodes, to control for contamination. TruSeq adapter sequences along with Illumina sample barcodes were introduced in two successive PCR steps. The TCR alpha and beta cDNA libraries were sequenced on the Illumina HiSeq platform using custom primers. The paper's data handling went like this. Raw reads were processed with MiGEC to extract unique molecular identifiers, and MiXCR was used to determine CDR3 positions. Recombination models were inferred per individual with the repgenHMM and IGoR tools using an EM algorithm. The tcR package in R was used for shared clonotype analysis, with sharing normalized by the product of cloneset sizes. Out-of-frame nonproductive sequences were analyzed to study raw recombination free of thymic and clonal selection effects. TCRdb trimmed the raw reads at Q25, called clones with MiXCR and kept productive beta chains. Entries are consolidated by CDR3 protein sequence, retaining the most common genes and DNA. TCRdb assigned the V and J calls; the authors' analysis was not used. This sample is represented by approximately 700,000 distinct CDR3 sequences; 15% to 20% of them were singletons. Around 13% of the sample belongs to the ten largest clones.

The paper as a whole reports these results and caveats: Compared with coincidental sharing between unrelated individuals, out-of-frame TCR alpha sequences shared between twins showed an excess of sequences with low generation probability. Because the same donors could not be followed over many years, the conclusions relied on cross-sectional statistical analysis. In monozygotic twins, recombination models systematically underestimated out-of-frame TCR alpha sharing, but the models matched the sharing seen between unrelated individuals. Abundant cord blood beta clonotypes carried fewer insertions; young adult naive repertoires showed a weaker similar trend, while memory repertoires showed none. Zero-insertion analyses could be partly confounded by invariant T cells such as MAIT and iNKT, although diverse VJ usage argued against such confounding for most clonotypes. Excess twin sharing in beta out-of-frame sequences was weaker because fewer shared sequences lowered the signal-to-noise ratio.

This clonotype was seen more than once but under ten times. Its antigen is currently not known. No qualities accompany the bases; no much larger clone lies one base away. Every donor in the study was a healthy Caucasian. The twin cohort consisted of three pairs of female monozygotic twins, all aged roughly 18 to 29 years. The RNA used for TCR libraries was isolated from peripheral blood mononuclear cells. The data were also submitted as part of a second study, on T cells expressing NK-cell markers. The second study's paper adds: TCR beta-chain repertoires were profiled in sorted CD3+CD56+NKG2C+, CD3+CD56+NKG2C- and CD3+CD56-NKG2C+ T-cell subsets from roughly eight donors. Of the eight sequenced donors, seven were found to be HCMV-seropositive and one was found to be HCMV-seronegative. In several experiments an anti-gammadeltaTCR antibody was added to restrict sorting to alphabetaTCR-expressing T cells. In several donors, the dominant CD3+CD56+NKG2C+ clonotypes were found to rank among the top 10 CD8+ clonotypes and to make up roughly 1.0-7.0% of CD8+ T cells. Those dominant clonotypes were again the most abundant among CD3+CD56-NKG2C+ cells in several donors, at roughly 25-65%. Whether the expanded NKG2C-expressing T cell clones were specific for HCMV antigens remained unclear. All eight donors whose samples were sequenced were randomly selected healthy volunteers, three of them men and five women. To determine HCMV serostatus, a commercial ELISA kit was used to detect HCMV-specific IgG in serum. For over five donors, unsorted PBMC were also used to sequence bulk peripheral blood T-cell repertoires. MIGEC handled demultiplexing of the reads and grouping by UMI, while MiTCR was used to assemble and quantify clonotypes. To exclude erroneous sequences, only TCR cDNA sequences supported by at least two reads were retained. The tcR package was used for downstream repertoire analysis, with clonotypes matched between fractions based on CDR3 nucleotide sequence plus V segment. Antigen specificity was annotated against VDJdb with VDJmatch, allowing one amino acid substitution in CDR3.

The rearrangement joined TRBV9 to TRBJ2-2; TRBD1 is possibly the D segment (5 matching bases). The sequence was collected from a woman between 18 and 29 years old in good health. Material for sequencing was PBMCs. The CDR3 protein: CASSPDSPRGGELFF. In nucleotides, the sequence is TGTGCCAGCAGCCCCGATTCACCAAGGGGCGGGGAGCTGTTTTTT. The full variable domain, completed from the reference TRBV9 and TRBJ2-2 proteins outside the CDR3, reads DSGVTQTPKHLITATGQRVTLRCSPRSGDLSVYWYQQSLDQGLQFLIQYYNGEERAKGNILERFSAQQFPDLHSELNLSSLELGDSALYFCASSPDSPRGGELFFGEGSRLTVL.